This entry lists 14 T cell receptor beta chains sequenced from one sample in a study of shared clonotypes between healthy human individuals. The table came from immunoSEQ multiplex PCR; TCRdb's copy has only in-frame clones and leaves some out. The sample shows 300,000 to 400,000 clones, around 74% of them seen only once. The sample taken for sequencing was memory CD4+ T cells sorted from blood. Indicated subset: CD45RA-negative fraction. The source is a man younger than 45 in good health.

This clone has just one count. V and J are TRBV6-5 and TRBJ2-3; tentatively, D is TRBD2 (6 bases). CDR1 and CDR2 from the germline V gene are MNHEY and SVGAGI. V dropped 2 bases and J dropped 3 bases, with 12 bases sitting between them. CDR3 length equals 15 residues. The CDR3 is CASSYRGLITDTQYF. As DNA, the CDR3 is TGTGCCAGCAGTTACCGGGGACTGATTACAGATACGCAGTATTTT.

This clone was counted between two and nine times. This sequence joins TRBV4-1 and TRBJ2-1; 10 bases line up with TRBD2. From germline, CDR1 is MGHRA and CDR2 YSYEKL. The CDR3 sequence is 15 residues long. With V trimmed by 4 bases and J by 7 bases, 7 bases remained unmatched. DNA for the CDR3: TGCGCCAGCAGCCCAAGCGGGAGGGCCGGGAATGAGCAGTTCTTC. It yields the protein CASSPSGRAGNEQFF.

Of note for this clone: Distinct nucleotide sequences in the sample also encode this CDR3. V gene TRBV29-1 combines with J gene TRBJ1-1; D is undetermined. Germline CDR1 SQVTM, CDR2 ANQGSEA. This CDR3 spans 15 amino acids. Trimming took off 4 bases at V and 0 bases at J, with 15 bases between the two ends. The DNA of the CDR3 is TGCAGCGTTGCCCCCGGGTGGGGAATGAACACTGAAGCTTTCTTT. Translated: CSVAPGWGMNTEAFF.

This clone was seen once. V and J are TRBV25-1 and TRBJ2-5; TRBD1 might be the D (6 bases). The CDR3 spans 12 residues. V was shortened by 7 bases and J by 2 bases, with 8 bases between the two germline ends. Germline-derived CDR1 and CDR2 are MGHDK and SYGVNS. Written as DNA, the CDR3 is TGTGCCAGCACCAGGGGACAAGAGACCCAGTACTTC. This gives the protein CASTRGQETQYF.

The chain combines TRBV6-1 with TRBJ2-1; 10 bases line up with TRBD1. The length of the CDR3 is 14 residues. Germline CDR1 MNHNS, CDR2 SASEGT. V lost 7 bases to trimming and J lost 2 bases; unmatched junction nucleotides: 2. CDR3 residues: CASMGTGAYNEQFF. CDR3 bases: TGTGCCAGCATGGGGACAGGGGCCTACAATGAGCAGTTCTTC.

The chain employs TRBV5-4 and TRBJ2-3; TRBD1 or TRBD2 may be the D gene (5 bases each). V was trimmed by 4 bases and J by 4 bases, leaving 10 bases between them. Per germline, CDR1 SGHNT and CDR2 YYREEE (reference sequence). The CDR3 is 13 amino acids. The CDR3 loop reads CASSGRGADTQYF. The CDR3, as DNA: TGTGCCAGCAGCGGAAGAGGGGCAGATACGCAGTATTTT.

This CDR3 reads CASSDSSWSYSYEQYF. CDR3 bases: TGTGCCAGCAGTGACTCGAGTTGGAGCTACTCCTACGAGCAGTACTTC. The chain couples TRBV6-4 to TRBJ2-7; no definite D call. CDR1 and CDR2 (germline): MRHNA, SNTAGT. Trimming left V 0 bases short and J 0 bases short, with 12 bases between. This CDR3 comprises 16 residues.

The chain has TRBV5-4 and TRBJ1-2; TRBD1 aligns across 11 bases. There are 15 residues in the CDR3. V trimming: 4 bases; J trimming: 4 bases; junction bases outside the gene matches: 6. CDR1 is SGHNT, CDR2 YYREEE, per germline (reference sequence). In DNA, the CDR3 is TGTGCCAGCAGCGCAGGACAGGGGGCCCTCTATGGCTACACCTTC. This encodes CASSAGQGALYGYTF.

This chain joins TRBV5-5 and TRBJ2-2; 11 bases are shared with TRBD2. Germline assignment: CDR1 SGHKS and CDR2 YYEKEE (reference sequence). V trimming: 4 bases; J trimming: 3 bases; junction bases outside the gene matches: 8. The CDR3 sequence is 17 residues long. CDR3 loop: CASSKSGTSGHTGELFF. The DNA of the CDR3 is TGTGCCAGCAGCAAGTCCGGGACTAGCGGTCACACCGGGGAGCTGTTTTTT. Variable domain in full (rest from reference TRBV5-5 and TRBJ2-2): DAGVTQSPTHLIKTRGQQVTLRCSPISGHKSVSWYQQVLGQGPQFIFQYYEKEERGRGNFPDRFSARQFPNYSSELNVNALLLGDSALYLCASSKSGTSGHTGELFFGEGSRLTVL.

This chain uses TRBV7-3 with TRBJ2-6; D is ambiguous. In germline, CDR1 is SGHTA, CDR2 FQGTGA. V dropped 0 bases and J dropped 0 bases, with 6 bases sitting between them. The CDR3 runs 16 residues. CDR3 amino acids: CASSLTVDSGANVLTF. In nucleotides, the CDR3 is TGTGCCAGCAGCTTAACCGTAGACTCTGGGGCCAACGTCCTGACTTTC.

J is TRBJ2-3 and V is TRBV5-4, with 9 nucleotides matching TRBD1. Germline loops: CDR1 SGHNT, CDR2 YYREEE (reference sequence). The junction had 5 bases not matched to a gene; V was cut back by 2 bases and J by 4 bases. This CDR3 has 15 amino acids. The CDR3 protein is CASSLQGAGADTQYF. Here the CDR3 DNA reads TGTGCCAGCAGCTTACAGGGGGCGGGTGCAGATACGCAGTATTTT.

As to this clone: This likely reflects a read error, since a far larger clone is one base away. Other DNA sequences in this sample translate to the same CDR3. This sequence joins TRBV5-6 and TRBJ2-5; tentatively, D is TRBD1 or TRBD2 (5 bases each). Germline assignment: CDR1 SGHDT and CDR2 YYEEEE. The CDR3 extends over 11 amino acids. Trimming took off 3 bases at V and 9 bases at J, with 9 bases between the two ends. For the CDR3, the DNA is TGTGCCAGCAGCTCGCGAGGGGCCCAGTACTTC. This codes for CASSSRGAQYF.

The chain recombines TRBV28 with TRBJ2-1; 7 positions match TRBD2. CDR1 is MDHEN, CDR2 SYDVKM, per germline. The CDR3 has 14 amino acids. The junction had 7 bases not matched to a gene; V was cut back by 7 bases and J by 4 bases. The CDR3 region has the DNA TGTGCCAGCATTGGGCTAGCGGATTACAATGAGCAGTTCTTC. Its protein is CASIGLADYNEQFF.

This rearrangement joins TRBV5-6 to TRBJ2-3, with D possibly TRBD1 on 6 matching bases. Trimming cost V 1 base and J 2 bases, with 17 bases left between them. Germline V CDR1 and CDR2: SGHDT, YYEEEE. This CDR3 is 17 amino acids long. The CDR3: CASSLWGRWGVTDTQYF. In DNA form, the CDR3 reads TGTGCCAGCAGCTTGTGGGGGCGGTGGGGCGTCACAGATACGCAGTATTTT.